This T cell receptor (beta chain) was found in a study of OX40 agonist ivuxolimab in advanced cancers. Study-wide context: Participants averaged approximately 65 years of age (range roughly 20 to 90) and were around 83% male. Earlier treatment with anti-PD-1, anti-PD-L1 or anti-CTLA-4 was permitted, and roughly 40% had received some.

Broader study findings: Compared with others, partial responders at 0.1-3.0 mg/kg displayed clonal expansion among the lowest.

Regarding this clone: The antigen remains unidentified.

Germline CDR1 and CDR2: SEHNR and FQNEAQ (reference sequence). The length of the CDR3 is 12 residues. V was cut by 3 bases and J by 4 bases, with 6 bases left in between. Data came from immunoSEQ multiplex PCR; TCRdb stores just in-frame clones and leaves some out. The sample includes roughly 66,000 clones, approximately 83% of them seen just once. The material sequenced was CD4+ or CD8+ T cells sorted from blood, taken in a trial of the OX40 agonist ivuxolimab. The receptor was derived from an adult with an advanced solid tumor such as melanoma, head and neck, liver or kidney cancer. The gene calls are TRBV7-9 and TRBJ1-2; D unresolved. DNA for the CDR3: TGTGCCAGCAGCTTCCTCCTCTATGGCTACACCTTC. Translated, it gives CASSFLLYGYTF.